The 2 T cell receptor beta chains below come from one sample, sequenced in a study of cytomegalovirus exposure and HLA in healthy donors. The PCR contained 60 Vbeta and 13 Jbeta primers. The protocol was immunoSEQ multiplex PCR, while the TCRdb copy is restricted to in-frame clones and leaves out a portion. The data hold 150,000 to 200,000 clones, with approximately 79% observed a single time. The sample was PBMCs. Receptor source: a woman aged 45-60 years in good health and CMV-seropositive.

In regard to this clone: The same CDR3 can be traced to other DNA sequences in this sample. V usage is TRBV18 and J usage is TRBJ2-7; 9 positions agree with TRBD1. This CDR3 contains 14 residues. J lost 3 bases, V lost 2 bases, and 2 bases had no gene match. Germline V lookup: CDR1 KGHSH, CDR2 LQKENI. CDR3 DNA sequence: TGTGCCAGCTCACCAGGGACAGGGAACTACGAGCAGTACTTC. It encodes CASSPGTGNYEQYF.

In DNA form, the CDR3 reads TGCAGCGTTGGGGGACTAGCGGGAGGGCCTTCCAATGAGCAGTTCTTC. The encoded protein is CSVGGLAGGPSNEQFF. The chain employs TRBV29-1 and TRBJ2-1; 16 nucleotides match TRBD2. The CDR3 has 16 residues. Germline CDR1 SQVTM, CDR2 ANQGSEA. V trimming: 4 bases; J trimming: 6 bases; junction bases outside the gene matches: 6.